This T cell receptor (beta chain) came from a study of identical twins. TCRdb reanalysed the 5' RACE reads using MiXCR and keeps one entry per CDR3 protein. The sample carries some 1,700,000 distinct CDR3 sequences, 32% recorded once. This clonotype was counted only a few times. Its antigen is not known. Broader study findings: Out-of-frame sharing of TCR alpha in monozygotic twins was underestimated by models.

The CDR3 runs 14 residues. The germline V gene has CDR1 ENHRY and CDR2 SYGVKD. Sequencing was carried out using cord blood. The chain joins TRBV10-3 to TRBJ2-4; no reliable D call. The closer fit of TRBJ2-7 to the DNA end suggests the J call may be wrong. The sequence was obtained from a newborn girl in good health. DNA of the CDR3: TGTGCCATCAGTCGTTCTGGAGCCGAGAACGAGCAGTACTTC. Its protein product is CAISRSGAENEQYF.